This TCR beta chain stems from a study of a mutant IDH1 vaccine in newly diagnosed glioma. Produced via immunoSEQ multiplex PCR; TCRdb's table is partial and in-frame only. The sample carries around 56,000 clones, 82% recorded once. A note on this clone: Its antigen is currently unknown.

This CDR3 has 14 residues. The V gene's germline CDR1 is SGHAT and CDR2 FQNNGV. J gave up 10 bases and V 5 bases, and 8 bases lay outside the gene matches. Regarding time point: week 5, during vaccination. With topical imiquimod, each dose of the vaccine consisted of 300 ug of mutant IDH1 20-mer peptide. This chain joins TRBV11-2 and TRBJ1-4; TRBD1 agrees at 9 bases. The input for sequencing was PBMCs, taken from a glioma patient whose treatment included an IDH1 peptide vaccine. This TCR derives from a woman aged 18 to 35 with glioma. Some clones in this sample may be carry-over from other donors' samples. This CDR3 is CASSPGQGLRKLFF. The CDR3, as DNA: TGTGCCAGCAGCCCGGGACAGGGTTTGCGAAAACTGTTTTTT.